This entry lists 17 T cell receptor beta chains sequenced from one sample in a study of T cells in localized non-small cell lung cancer. Profiling relied on immunoSEQ multiplex PCR, and the TCRdb table lists in-frame clones only, not all of them. The sample holds roughly 50,000 clones, approximately 89% seen once. Sequencing was performed on peripheral blood, taken before any cancer treatment. The receptors were sampled from a man aged 40 to 70 with stage I lung adenocarcinoma.

In its sample, this clone ranks as medium-sized (0.01 to 0.1%). This chain joins TRBV27 and TRBJ2-7, with D tentatively TRBD2 (6 bases). Germline assignment: CDR1 MNHEY and CDR2 SMNVEV (reference sequence). This CDR3 spans 14 amino acids. V lost 2 bases and J 0 bases, leaving 8 bases between the germline ends. The CDR3 region has the DNA TGTGCCAGCAGTTTAGCGGGGTTCTCCTACGAGCAGTACTTC. Amino acid sequence: CASSLAGFSYEQYF.

The chain recombines TRBV19 with TRBJ2-3, with D possibly matching TRBD1 (5 bases). Germline V CDR1 and CDR2: LNHDA, SQIVND (reference sequence). V was shortened by 3 bases and J by 7 bases, with 8 bases between the two germline ends. The CDR3 has 12 amino acids. The CDR3 nucleotides are TGTGCCAGTAGTATTGCAGGGAATACGCAGTATTTT. Translation gives CASSIAGNTQYF.

The V call is TRBV7-9, the J call TRBJ2-3; 9 positions match TRBD2. Germline assignment: CDR1 SEHNR and CDR2 FQNEAQ (reference sequence). The V and J ends lost 1 base and 4 bases, in that order; junction bases with no gene match: 6. The CDR3 consists of 16 residues. CDR3 bases: TGTGCCAGCAGCTTAGGTAGCGGGAGCGGGGCAGATACGCAGTATTTT. Translation: CASSLGSGSGADTQYF.

The chain links TRBV6-1 to TRBJ2-7; TRBD1 might be the D (6 bases). The CDR3 loop spans 11 amino acids. Germline-derived CDR1 and CDR2 are MNHNS and SASEGT. Trimming stripped 8 bases from V and 6 bases from J, with 11 bases between. CDR3 nucleotide sequence: TGTGCCAGCTTCGGCAGGGGCGAGCAGTACTTC. Its translation: CASFGRGEQYF.

In its sample, this clone was seen once. The gene calls are TRBV4-3 and TRBJ1-3, with D unresolved. Germline V CDR1 and CDR2: LGHNA, YSLEER. The CDR3 has 16 residues. Trimming left V 1 base short and J 0 bases short, with 10 bases between. As DNA, the CDR3 is TGCGCCAGCAGCCAAGTCGGCGCGAACTCTGGAAACACCATATATTTT. It is translated as CASSQVGANSGNTIYF.

The V and J genes are TRBV29-1 and TRBJ2-1, with D maybe TRBD2 (5 bases). Trimming took 7 bases from V and 0 from J, leaving 13 bases between them. The CDR3 covers 14 residues. Looked up from germline, CDR1 is SQVTM and CDR2 is ANQGSEA. The CDR3 loop is CSAKSGSSYNEQFF. As DNA, the CDR3 is TGCAGCGCCAAAAGCGGAAGCTCCTACAATGAGCAGTTCTTC.

This clone appeared a single time. The chain links TRBV4-3 to TRBJ2-1, with 13 nucleotides matching TRBD2. J gave up 6 bases and V 0 bases, and 11 bases lay outside the gene matches. The CDR3 is made up of 19 amino acids. Per the germline V gene, CDR1 is LGHNA and CDR2 is YSLEER. The CDR3 spells CASSQDGGLAGTLINEQFF. CDR3 bases: TGCGCCAGCAGCCAAGACGGGGGACTAGCGGGAACTCTTATCAATGAGCAGTTCTTC.

This clone is a singleton in its sample. The V and J genes are TRBV7-9 and TRBJ2-7; possibly TRBD1 or TRBD2 for D (5 bases each). The CDR3 is made up of 16 amino acids. Trimming stripped 1 base from V and 4 bases from J, with 17 bases between. Germline V gene lookup returns CDR1 SEHNR and CDR2 FQNEAQ (reference sequence). CDR3 sequence: CASSLEPGTDGYEQYF. DNA for the CDR3: TGTGCCAGCAGCTTAGAACCCGGGACGGATGGATACGAGCAGTACTTC.

This chain joins TRBV19 and TRBJ2-2; D may be TRBD2 (6 bases). Trimming shortened V by 8 bases and J by 0 bases, and 16 bases separated the two germline ends. This CDR3 has 16 amino acids. The germline CDR1 and CDR2 sequences are LNHDA and SQIVND (reference sequence). CDR3 residues: CASAKEGNANTGELFF. The CDR3 region has the DNA TGTGCCAGTGCGAAGGAGGGTAACGCGAACACCGGGGAGCTGTTTTTT.

The CDR3 sequence: CASSPGSQNTEAFF. The CDR3 bases are TGTGCCAGCTCACCTGGGTCCCAGAACACTGAAGCTTTCTTT. The J gene is TRBJ1-1, the V gene TRBV18; no definite D call. This CDR3 comprises 14 residues. Per the germline V gene, CDR1 is KGHSH and CDR2 is LQKENI. Trimming removed 3 bases at V and 1 base at J, with 9 bases between.

This clone was seen just once. The chain has TRBV4-1 and TRBJ1-1; D might be TRBD1 (6 bases). Germline-derived CDR1 and CDR2 are MGHRA and YSYEKL. Trimming pared 5 bases from V and 4 bases from J, leaving 11 bases between. The CDR3 is 13 amino acids. CDR3: CASSDTGPTEAFF. As DNA, the CDR3 is TGCGCCAGCAGCGACACAGGGCCCACTGAAGCTTTCTTT.

This clone has a single count. This chain connects TRBV4-3 to TRBJ1-1; D unresolved. The CDR3 contains 15 residues. V was trimmed by 0 bases and J by 1 base, leaving 9 bases between them. Germline V CDR1 and CDR2: LGHNA, YSLEER. CDR3 in amino acids: CASSQDNKGNTEAFF. CDR3 DNA: TGCGCCAGCAGCCAAGATAATAAAGGGAACACTGAAGCTTTCTTT.

J is TRBJ2-5 and V is TRBV29-1; weak D call: TRBD1 (6 bases). Germline V gives CDR1 SQVTM, CDR2 ANQGSEA. The CDR3 is 16 amino acids. Trimming left V 0 bases short and J 3 bases short, with 17 bases between. The CDR3 region has the DNA TGCAGCGTTGAAGATCTTCAGTGGCAGGGGAAAGAGACCCAGTACTTC. Protein: CSVEDLQWQGKETQYF.

This clone occurred a few times. The chain carries TRBV4-2 and TRBJ1-2, with a weak D call TRBD1 (6 bases). This CDR3 comprises 13 residues. Deletions cut 5 bases from V and 6 bases from J, with 13 bases between. Germline V gene lookup returns CDR1 LGHNA and CDR2 YNFKEQ. This CDR3 is CASSLYPGDGYTF. CDR3 coding DNA: TGTGCCAGCAGCTTGTATCCAGGGGATGGCTACACCTTC.

This rearrangement joins TRBV5-4 to TRBJ1-3; D unresolved. CDR3 length: 16 residues. With 1 base removed from V and 0 bases from J, the gap between germline ends came to 11 bases. Germline CDR1 and CDR2: SGHNT and YYREEE (reference sequence). The CDR3 region is CASSLSGSYSGNTIYF. CDR3 nucleotides: TGTGCCAGCAGCTTGTCGGGCAGTTACTCTGGAAACACCATATATTTT.

This clone was observed a single time. The chain couples TRBV2 to TRBJ2-7; D is uncertain. The CDR3 totals 15 residues. V was clipped by 2 bases and J by 4 bases, with 15 bases between them. From germline, CDR1 is SNHLY and CDR2 FYNNEI. The CDR3 region has the DNA TGTGCCAGCAGTGAAAGACCTAGTTTGGTATACGAGCAGTACTTC. This translates into CASSERPSLVYEQYF. The full variable domain, completed using reference TRBV2 and TRBJ2-7, is EPEVTQTPSHQVTQMGQEVILRCVPISNHLYFYWYRQILGQKVEFLVSFYNNEISEKSEIFDDQFSVERPDGSNFTLKIRSTKLEDSAMYFCASSERPSLVYEQYFGPGTRLTVT.

This chain uses TRBV7-9 with TRBJ2-1; possibly TRBD1 or TRBD2 for D (5 bases each). This CDR3 is 14 amino acids long. CDR1 and CDR2 from the germline V gene are SEHNR and FQNEAQ (reference sequence). The V gene lost 11 bases and the J gene lost 6 bases, with 20 bases spanning the gap. The CDR3 region is CAGQTGTTINEQFF. The CDR3 bases are TGTGCCGGACAAACGGGGACCACCATCAATGAGCAGTTCTTC.